Listed here are 11 T cell receptor beta chains from one sample, sequenced in a study of a mutant IDH1 vaccine in newly diagnosed glioma. The assay was immunoSEQ multiplex PCR, and TCRdb's table has in-frame clones only and misses some. The table lists about 96,000 clones, about 82% of them singletons, with 6% to 8% in the top ten. The time point here: baseline, week 1 (first vaccination visit). Treatment given: pre-vaccination baseline after standard-of-care therapy. Sequences were derived from PBMCs, sampled from a glioma patient treated with radiotherapy, temozolomide or both. These receptors came from a man aged 40-49 years with glioma.

The rearrangement links TRBV2 to TRBJ1-4, with D perhaps TRBD1 (5 bases). CDR3 length: 17 residues. CDR1 and CDR2 from the germline V gene are SNHLY and FYNNEI. Trimming shortened V by 6 bases and J by 5 bases, and 22 bases separated the two germline ends. The chain's CDR3 is CASRTGTRLGSNEKLFF. CDR3 coding DNA: TGTGCCAGCAGGACCGGGACCCGACTCGGCTCGAATGAAAAACTGTTTTTT.

V is TRBV9 and J is TRBJ2-3; 10 positions match TRBD2. Looked up from germline, CDR1 is SGDLS and CDR2 is YYNGEE. This CDR3 region has 16 residues. Trimming removed 3 bases from V and 3 bases from J; junction bases left unmatched: 7. CDR3 in amino acids: CASSAATAGGTDTQYF. The CDR3 bases are TGTGCCAGCAGCGCGGCCACAGCGGGGGGGACAGATACGCAGTATTTT.

The chain joins TRBV10-3 to TRBJ2-7; possible D gene TRBD1, 5 bases. Trimming stripped 5 bases from V and 6 bases from J, with 17 bases between. The CDR3 spans 14 residues. CDR1 is ENHRY and CDR2 is SYGVKD in the germline V gene. This chain's CDR3 is CAISLNLQGPEQYF. The CDR3 nucleotides read TGTGCCATCAGTCTCAATCTTCAGGGTCCCGAGCAGTACTTC.

The chain links TRBV5-1 to TRBJ1-2; a possible D gene is TRBD1 (6 bases). CDR3 length equals 16 residues. Trimming pared 0 bases from V and 4 bases from J, leaving 16 bases between. Germline lookup yields CDR1 SGHRS and CDR2 YFSETQ. The CDR3 DNA reads as TGCGCCAGCAGCTTGGCCTCAGGGGCTTTGGTCTATGGCTACACCTTC. Translating gives CASSLASGALVYGYTF.

The chain links TRBV15 to TRBJ2-3, with D possibly TRBD2 on 5 matching bases. Trimming removed 0 bases at V and 2 bases at J, with 9 bases between. Germline lookup yields CDR1 LNHNV and CDR2 YYDKDF (reference sequence). The CDR3 contains 15 residues. The DNA of the CDR3 is TGTGCCACCAGCAGAGAACGGGGAATCACAGATACGCAGTATTTT. Translation gives CATSRERGITDTQYF.

In DNA, the CDR3 is TGTGCCAGCACCCAACCCACTGACAGTGAAGCTTTCTTT. This gives the protein CASTQPTDSEAFF. This chain uses TRBV11-3 with TRBJ1-1; D may be TRBD1 (5 bases). Germline V gene sequence: CDR1 SGHNT, CDR2 YENEEA. There are 13 residues in the CDR3. V dropped 7 bases and J dropped 7 bases, with 16 bases sitting between them.

This sequence joins TRBV1 and TRBJ2-3; the D call TRBD2 from the table was never checked on the DNA. TRBV1 is shown as a pseudogene. There are 19 residues in the CDR3. The CDR3 DNA reads as TGCACCAGCAGCCACCTCCTGATCGGCATGTGGGGGGAAACAGATACGCAGTATTTT. This sequence encodes CTSSHLLIGMWGETDTQYF.

The V call is TRBV6-4, the J call TRBJ1-2, with TRBD1 as a possible D gene (5 bases). Germline V CDR1 and CDR2: MRHNA, SNTAGT. The CDR3 runs 14 residues. V shed 5 bases and J shed 2 bases, with 12 bases lying between them. In DNA form, the CDR3 reads TGTGCCAGCAGTCCCGAGCAGGGAAACTATGGCTACACCTTC. Its protein is CASSPEQGNYGYTF.

V usage is TRBV5-1 and J usage is TRBJ2-5; D may be TRBD1 (5 bases). The CDR3 runs 14 residues. Trimming pared 4 bases from V and 5 bases from J, leaving 15 bases between. Per the germline V gene, CDR1 is SGHRS and CDR2 is YFSETQ. The CDR3 DNA follows: TGCGCCAGCAGCCTTAGGGGCCTAGGGGAGACCCAGTACTTC. This sequence encodes CASSLRGLGETQYF.

CDR3 nucleotide sequence: TGCGCCAGCAGCCAGCAGAGGGGTGAAAAACTGTTTTTT. Its protein is CASSQQRGEKLFF. This chain links TRBV4-1 with TRBJ1-4; perhaps TRBD1 as D (5 bases). The V gene lost 3 bases and the J gene lost 7 bases, with 9 bases spanning the gap. The CDR3 length is 13 residues. The germline V gene encodes CDR1 MGHRA and CDR2 YSYEKL.

The gene calls are TRBV7-2 and TRBJ1-3; D ambiguous. V was clipped by 5 bases and J by 0 bases, with 8 bases between them. The length of the CDR3 is 14 residues. Germline V gene lookup returns CDR1 SGHTA and CDR2 FQGNSA. CDR3 bases: TGTGCCAGCAGCGGTGTAAACTCTGGAAACACCATATATTTT. Encoded protein: CASSGVNSGNTIYF.